The present T cell receptor (beta chain) was sequenced within a study of technical replicates of blood from several donors. Assay used: immunoSEQ multiplex PCR; TCRdb lists only in-frame clones, some missing. This repertoire shows about 56,000 clones, 93% found once; its top ten account for less than 5.5%. Trimming pared 0 bases from V and 0 bases from J, leaving 11 bases between. Germline CDR1 reads SGHTA; CDR2 reads FQGNSA. The CDR3 length is 17 residues. The clonotype comes from a human donor in good health. Some clones in this sample may be carry-over from other donors' samples. The V gene is TRBV7-2, the J gene TRBJ2-2; D ambiguous. Sequenced sample: PBMCs. The CDR3 DNA reads TGTGCCAGCAGCTTAGCGCAGGTCTCCGCGAACACCGGGGAGCTGTTTTTT. This translates into CASSLAQVSANTGELFF.